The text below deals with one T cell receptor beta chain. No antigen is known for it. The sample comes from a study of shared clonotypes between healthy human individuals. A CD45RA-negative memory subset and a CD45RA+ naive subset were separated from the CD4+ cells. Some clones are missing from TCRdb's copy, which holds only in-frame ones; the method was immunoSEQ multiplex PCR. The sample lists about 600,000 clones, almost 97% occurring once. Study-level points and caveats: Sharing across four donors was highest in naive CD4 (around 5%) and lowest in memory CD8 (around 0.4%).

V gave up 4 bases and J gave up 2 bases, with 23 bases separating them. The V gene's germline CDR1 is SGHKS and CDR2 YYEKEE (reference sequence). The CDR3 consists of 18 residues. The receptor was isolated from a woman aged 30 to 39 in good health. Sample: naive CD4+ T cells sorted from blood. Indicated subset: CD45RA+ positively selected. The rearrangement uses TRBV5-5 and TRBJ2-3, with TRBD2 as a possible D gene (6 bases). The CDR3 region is CASSPGTQPALTTDTQYF. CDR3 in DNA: TGTGCCAGCAGCCCGGGGACTCAGCCAGCACTAACCACAGATACGCAGTATTTT.